Listed here are 27 T cell receptor beta chains from one sample, sequenced in a study of CD8+ T cells in alopecia areata. Treatment specified: oral pan-JAK inhibitor, 5-10 mg twice daily. Extraction of RNA preceded its reverse transcription into cDNA, which served as the sequencing template. Method: immunoSEQ multiplex PCR; TCRdb's copy keeps in-frame clones and lacks some. The table lists 95,000 to 150,000 clones, about 59% of them singletons. The material was CD4+ T cells sorted from blood, obtained at week 4, from a patient treated with tofacitinib. The receptor source for this set is a human donor with alopecia areata.

The CDR3 DNA reads TGTGCCAGCAGCTTAGGAGTTCAGGGGAAGACCCAGTACTTC. Amino acids: CASSLGVQGKTQYF. The rearrangement links TRBV7-9 to TRBJ2-5; tentative D call: TRBD1 (6 bases). Germline loops: CDR1 SEHNR, CDR2 FQNEAQ (reference sequence). This CDR3 has 14 residues. Deletions cut 1 base from V and 6 bases from J, with 12 bases between.

V and J are TRBV9 and TRBJ2-5; 8 bases align to TRBD2. The trim removed 0 bases at V and 4 bases at J, leaving 2 bases unmatched. Looked up from germline, CDR1 is SGDLS and CDR2 is YYNGEE. There are 14 residues in the CDR3. CDR3 amino acids: CASSVDLAGETQYF. The CDR3 region has the DNA TGTGCCAGCAGCGTAGATCTAGCGGGAGAGACCCAGTACTTC.

V is TRBV9 and J is TRBJ1-2, with D unresolved. Trimming removed 0 bases at V and 4 bases at J, with 10 bases between. The CDR3 covers 14 residues. Germline loops: CDR1 SGDLS, CDR2 YYNGEE. The CDR3, as DNA: TGTGCCAGCAGCGTAGAGCAGGTTGGCTATGGCTACACCTTC. This gives the protein CASSVEQVGYGYTF.

The CDR3 bases are TGTGCCAGCAGTTACTCTACGGGCAATAGCAATCAGCCCCAGCATTTT. This codes for CASSYSTGNSNQPQHF. V is TRBV6-6 and J is TRBJ1-5; no clear D. The germline V and J ends were trimmed by 0 bases and 0 bases, with 9 bases remaining between them. This CDR3 has 16 amino acids. CDR1 is MNHNY, CDR2 SVGAGI, per germline (reference sequence).

This clone has just a few counts. This chain joins TRBV7-2 and TRBJ1-2; TRBD1 might be the D (6 bases). Per germline, CDR1 SGHTA and CDR2 FQGNSA. Trimming took off 4 bases at V and 5 bases at J, with 17 bases between the two ends. CDR3 size: 15 residues. CDR3: CASSSRQATGYGYTF. The CDR3 region has the DNA TGTGCCAGCAGCTCCCGACAGGCCACGGGGTATGGCTACACCTTC. Combining the CDR3 with reference TRBV7-2 and TRBJ1-2 gives the whole variable domain GAGVSQSPSNKVTEKGKDVELRCDPISGHTALYWYRQSLGQGLEFLIYFQGNSAPDKSGLPSDRFSAERTGGSVSTLTIQRTQQEDSAVYLCASSSRQATGYGYTFGSGTRLTVV.

This chain uses TRBV7-2 with TRBJ1-4; 7 bases map to TRBD1. Germline CDR1 reads SGHTA; CDR2 reads FQGNSA. This CDR3 spans 14 amino acids. V was pared by 5 bases and J by 7 bases, with 7 bases of the junction left unmatched. The CDR3 spells CASSLRYRGEKLFF. CDR3 in DNA: TGTGCCAGCAGCCTCCGGTACAGGGGTGAAAAACTGTTTTTT. Based on the CDR3 plus reference TRBV7-2 and TRBJ1-4, the full variable domain is GAGVSQSPSNKVTEKGKDVELRCDPISGHTALYWYRQSLGQGLEFLIYFQGNSAPDKSGLPSDRFSAERTGGSVSTLTIQRTQQEDSAVYLCASSLRYRGEKLFFGSGTQLSVL.

V gene TRBV7-2 combines with J gene TRBJ2-7; D ambiguous. V lost 3 bases and J 3 bases, leaving 15 bases between the germline ends. Germline V gene data show CDR1 as SGHTA and CDR2 as FQGNSA. This CDR3 contains 15 residues. In DNA form, the CDR3 reads TGTGCCAGCAGCTTCGTGGCCGCTCCACTCTACGAGCAGTACTTC. Encoded protein: CASSFVAAPLYEQYF. The whole variable domain, remainder taken from reference TRBV7-2 and TRBJ2-7, is GAGVSQSPSNKVTEKGKDVELRCDPISGHTALYWYRQSLGQGLEFLIYFQGNSAPDKSGLPSDRFSAERTGGSVSTLTIQRTQQEDSAVYLCASSFVAAPLYEQYFGPGTRLTVT.

This chain uses TRBV14 with TRBJ2-7, with D uncertain. Trimming pared 1 base from V and 2 bases from J, leaving 6 bases between. The germline V gene encodes CDR1 SGHDN and CDR2 FVKESK. The CDR3 has 13 amino acids. The CDR3 region is CASSQVEAYEQYF. The CDR3 bases are TGTGCCAGCAGCCAAGTTGAAGCCTACGAGCAGTACTTC.

The V call is TRBV27, the J call TRBJ2-3; TRBD1 is a possible D gene (6 bases). In germline, CDR1 is MNHEY, CDR2 SMNVEV (reference sequence). V lost 2 bases to trimming and J lost 4 bases, with 22 bases between them. The CDR3 totals 18 residues. This CDR3 is CASSLKPRSGASPDTQYF. CDR3 coding DNA: TGTGCCAGCAGTTTAAAGCCGCGGTCAGGGGCTAGTCCAGATACGCAGTATTTT.

This clone was recorded a few times. The V gene is TRBV10-3, the J gene TRBJ2-5; D gene uncertain. The CDR3 runs 12 residues. CDR1 is ENHRY, CDR2 SYGVKD, per germline. Trimming removed 3 bases from V and 4 bases from J, with 6 bases in between. The CDR3 loop is CAISDPLETQYF. CDR3 DNA sequence: TGTGCCATCAGTGATCCTCTAGAGACCCAGTACTTC.

V and J are TRBV4-3 and TRBJ1-5, with D possibly TRBD1 on 5 matching bases. This CDR3 region has 16 residues. Per germline, CDR1 LGHNA and CDR2 YSLEER. The V end was cut by 0 bases, the J end by 7 bases, with 16 bases between. CDR3 protein: CASSQDWDPEGQPQHF. The CDR3 coding sequence is TGCGCCAGCAGCCAAGATTGGGACCCGGAGGGGCAGCCCCAGCATTTT.

This clone was recorded at least ten times. The genes are TRBV5-1 and TRBJ2-7, with TRBD2 as a possible D gene (5 bases). CDR1 is SGHRS, CDR2 YFSETQ, per germline. The V gene lost 0 bases and the J gene lost 7 bases, with 14 bases spanning the gap. The CDR3 contains 14 residues. The CDR3 loop is CASSLVLSGEEQYF. The CDR3 DNA reads as TGCGCCAGCAGCTTGGTCTTAAGCGGTGAGGAGCAGTACTTC. Using reference TRBV5-1 and TRBJ2-7 for the parts outside the CDR3, the full variable domain is KAGVTQTPRYLIKTRGQQVTLSCSPISGHRSVSWYQQTPGQGLQFLFEYFSETQRNKGNFPGRFSGRQFSNSRSEMNVSTLELGDSALYLCASSLVLSGEEQYFGPGTRLTVT.

V gene TRBV20-1 combines with J gene TRBJ2-7; D uncertain. V gave up 3 bases and J gave up 6 bases, with 9 bases separating them. Looked up from germline, CDR1 is DFQATT and CDR2 is SNEGSKA (reference sequence). The length of the CDR3 is 11 residues. The CDR3 loop reads CSASLDSEQYF. The CDR3, as DNA: TGCAGTGCTAGTCTAGATTCCGAGCAGTACTTC.

This clone was seen a handful of times. The chain links TRBV7-2 to TRBJ2-7; D uncertain. This CDR3 is built from 15 residues. Germline V gene data show CDR1 as SGHTA and CDR2 as FQGNSA. The V gene lost 5 bases and the J gene lost 2 bases, with 16 bases spanning the gap. The CDR3 region has the DNA TGTGCCAGCAGCCCAAGAGTCGGCTTTACCTACGAGCAGTACTTC. It yields the protein CASSPRVGFTYEQYF.

The rearrangement links TRBV5-4 to TRBJ2-3, with TRBD1 identical over 8 bases. The CDR3 is made up of 15 amino acids. The junction had 6 bases not matched to a gene; V was cut back by 5 bases and J by 1 base. Per germline, CDR1 SGHNT and CDR2 YYREEE (reference sequence). CDR3: CASSFETGGTDTQYF. The CDR3, as DNA: TGTGCCAGCAGTTTCGAGACAGGGGGCACAGATACGCAGTATTTT.

This chain links TRBV25-1 with TRBJ1-1, with D perhaps TRBD1 (6 bases). Germline V gene data show CDR1 as MGHDK and CDR2 as SYGVNS. V shed 3 bases and J shed 2 bases, with 13 bases lying between them. CDR3 length: 15 amino acids. The CDR3 sequence is CASSDPGQRNTEAFF. The CDR3 DNA follows: TGTGCCAGCAGTGATCCGGGACAAAGAAACACTGAAGCTTTCTTT.

This clone was seen a single time. Relative to the germline gene, one junction end is altered; a read error may explain this. This chain connects TRBV29-1 to TRBJ2-5; the D gene is possibly TRBD2 (6 bases). The CDR3 runs to 14 residues. Germline CDR1 reads SQVTM; CDR2 reads ANQGSEA. The CDR3 is CGVEEGIVAETQYF. The CDR3 DNA reads as TGCGGCGTAGAGGAGGGAATTGTTGCGGAGACCCAGTACTTC.

The CDR3, as DNA: TGCGCCAGCAGCTTTTCCCAGGGGAGCACAGATACGCAGTATTTT. It encodes CASSFSQGSTDTQYF. V gene TRBV5-1 combines with J gene TRBJ2-3; a possible D gene is TRBD1 (6 bases). CDR3 size: 15 residues. The germline CDR1 and CDR2 sequences are SGHRS and YFSETQ. Trimming took 2 bases from V and 0 from J, leaving 10 bases between them.

This clone has just a few counts. The rearrangement uses TRBV29-1 and TRBJ2-1; D tentatively fits TRBD1 or TRBD2 (5 bases each). V was cut by 0 bases and J by 7 bases, with 16 bases left in between. CDR3 length equals 15 residues. Germline lookup yields CDR1 SQVTM and CDR2 ANQGSEA. In nucleotides, the CDR3 is TGCAGCGTTGAAGATCTTCGAGGGACCCCAAATGAGCAGTTCTTC. Encoded protein: CSVEDLRGTPNEQFF.

This chain joins TRBV5-1 and TRBJ1-1, with a possible D match to TRBD1 (5 bases). The germline CDR1 and CDR2 sequences are SGHRS and YFSETQ. This CDR3 spans 15 amino acids. The V and J ends lost 0 bases and 6 bases respectively, with 15 bases between them. DNA for the CDR3: TGCGCCAGCAGCTTGGTGGGCAGGACAAATTCTGAAGCTTTCTTT. It encodes CASSLVGRTNSEAFF. Drawing the rest from reference TRBV5-1 and TRBJ1-1, the complete variable domain is KAGVTQTPRYLIKTRGQQVTLSCSPISGHRSVSWYQQTPGQGLQFLFEYFSETQRNKGNFPGRFSGRQFSNSRSEMNVSTLELGDSALYLCASSLVGRTNSEAFFGQGTRLTVV.

The chain uses TRBV7-2 and TRBJ2-5; 10 positions match TRBD2. Per the germline V gene, CDR1 is SGHTA and CDR2 is FQGNSA. V shed 1 base, J shed 4 bases, and the junction held 9 bases outside the gene matches. CDR3 length equals 17 residues. CDR3 loop: CASSLETSGRPGETQYF. The CDR3 nucleotides read TGTGCCAGCAGCTTAGAGACTAGCGGGCGCCCGGGAGAGACCCAGTACTTC.

The chain links TRBV5-1 to TRBJ2-7, with D possibly being TRBD1 or TRBD2 (5 bases each). The V end lost 2 bases, the J end lost 7 bases, and 13 bases lay between the germline ends. Germline CDR1 reads SGHRS; CDR2 reads YFSETQ. CDR3 size: 13 residues. CDR3: CASSLSDWGEQYF. DNA for the CDR3: TGCGCCAGCAGCTTATCAGATTGGGGGGAGCAGTACTTC.

This chain uses TRBV19 with TRBJ2-5, with D maybe TRBD1 (6 bases). Between the trimmed V and J ends, which lost 5 bases and 1 base, there was a span of 11 bases. Germline CDR1 LNHDA, CDR2 SQIVND (reference sequence). The CDR3 extends over 14 amino acids. This CDR3 is CASSDTGLQETQYF. Written as DNA, the CDR3 is TGTGCCAGTAGTGACACAGGGCTCCAAGAGACCCAGTACTTC.

The chain couples TRBV4-2 to TRBJ2-2; possible D gene TRBD1, 5 bases. V dropped 4 bases and J dropped 1 base, with 10 bases sitting between them. Per the germline V gene, CDR1 is LGHNA and CDR2 is YNFKEQ. CDR3 length equals 15 residues. CDR3 DNA sequence: TGTGCCAGCAGCCCAGACAGCCTGAACACCGGGGAGCTGTTTTTT. Translated: CASSPDSLNTGELFF.

This chain joins TRBV7-9 and TRBJ1-4; 7 positions match TRBD1. This CDR3 comprises 14 residues. Germline V gene lookup returns CDR1 SEHNR and CDR2 FQNEAQ (reference sequence). V trimming: 5 bases; J trimming: 6 bases; junction bases outside the gene matches: 6. CDR3 DNA sequence: TGTGCCAGCAGCCATGCCGGGACAGATGAAAAACTGTTTTTT. Translated, it gives CASSHAGTDEKLFF.

The genes are TRBV6-6 and TRBJ1-2; maybe TRBD1 (6 bases). CDR1 is MNHNY, CDR2 SVGAGI, per germline (reference sequence). Trimming pared 2 bases from V and 2 bases from J, leaving 15 bases between. The CDR3 loop spans 16 amino acids. The CDR3 DNA reads TGTGCCAGCAGTTACGTTTGGGGGCGGACGAACTATGGCTACACCTTC. Residues: CASSYVWGRTNYGYTF.

This clone has just a few counts. This clone may be a read error of a much larger clone one base away. Other DNA sequences in the same sample also yield this CDR3. The gene calls are TRBV7-2 and TRBJ1-1, with D perhaps TRBD1 (6 bases). The CDR3 loop spans 13 amino acids. The germline V gene encodes CDR1 SGHTA and CDR2 FQGNSA. Trimming removed 3 bases at V and 1 base at J, with 6 bases between. Written as DNA, the CDR3 is TGTGCCAGCAGCTTGACAGGGAACACTGAAGCTTTCTTT. Translating gives CASSLTGNTEAFF.